The TCR beta chain under discussion was sequenced for a study of blood T cell repertoires in COVID-19. Study-level information: Samples representing acute and convalescent COVID-19 were sourced from the United States, Italy and Spain. PBMCs, B-cell-depleted T cells, or T cells provided the cDNA or gDNA that made up the material.

Unmatched junction bases numbered 9, after V lost 4 bases and J lost 2 bases. The length of the CDR3 is 18 residues. Germline CDR1 LGHDT, CDR2 YNNKEL (reference sequence). Per the study methods: Amplification from reference gene primers served as the basis for estimated nucleated cell counts. TCRdb keeps only in-frame clones here, not all; method: immunoSEQ multiplex PCR. V, J and clone size derive from that table, while D and trimming were established from the DNA sequence. The table includes over 150,000 clones, approximately 88% detected once. V usage is TRBV3-1 (or the pseudogene TRBV3-2) and J usage is TRBJ2-6; 9 bases line up with TRBD1. The sample consisted of peripheral blood. This clonotype was obtained from a woman at least 80 years old with active or convalescent COVID-19. CDR3 nucleotides: TGTGCCAGCAGCCGGTCGGACAGGGGATTAGCTGGGGCCAACGTCCTGACTTTC. Its protein is CASSRSDRGLAGANVLTF.